This T cell receptor beta chain originates from a study of PD-1 blockade in classical Hodgkin lymphoma. There was relapse after autologous stem cell transplantation in every patient, and there was variation in brentuximab vedotin exposure. Classifying best responses yielded complete response, partial response or progressive disease. Generated by immunoSEQ multiplex PCR, the TCRdb table keeps only in-frame clones and is missing some. This table holds 25,000 to 30,000 clones, 71% found once. This clone was recorded only once. Its antigen remains unknown. A read error may produce the germline difference seen at one junction end. This CDR3 has 14 residues. Germline V gene lookup returns CDR1 SNHLY and CDR2 FYNNEI. Regarding the study as a whole: Reasons behind the repertoire differences stay unclear, perhaps disease activity or earlier therapy. The study found that TCR diversity rose significantly by C4D1 in CD4+ but not CD8+ cells.

The chain couples TRBV2 to TRBJ1-2, with D possibly matching TRBD1 (5 bases). The sequence was collected from a human donor with classical Hodgkin lymphoma. The sample consisted of peripheral blood mononuclear cells (PBMCs), taken before the second cycle of nivolumab. CDR3 loop: CASIPGVTNCGYTF. In nucleotides, the CDR3 is TGTGCCAGCATTCCGGGGGTAACTAACTGTGGCTACACCTTC.